Listed below are T cell receptor beta chains from one sample, sequenced in a study of cytomegalovirus exposure and HLA in healthy donors. Sequencing was performed with immunoSEQ multiplex PCR; in TCRdb, only in-frame clones are kept and a portion is missing. The sample has some 47,000 clones. Sequenced input: PBMCs. The receptors here all came from a woman aged 35 to 49 in good health and CMV-seronegative. Both conserved end residues are part of each CDR3. The order of the fields is J gene, V gene, CDR3 protein.

j_call: TRBJ1-1
v_call: TRBV5-6
cdr3_aa: CASSLRGSTEAFF

j_call: TRBJ2-7
v_call: TRBV12-5
cdr3_aa: CASGVPSGGLKIYEQYF

j_call: TRBJ1-1
v_call: TRBV5-1
cdr3_aa: CASSLQASNTEAFF

j_call: TRBJ2-7
v_call: TRBV6-6
cdr3_aa: CASSYSEGGAEQYF

j_call: TRBJ1-2
v_call: TRBV5-6
cdr3_aa: CASSKQGGVNYGYTF

j_call: TRBJ2-3
v_call: TRBV30
cdr3_aa: CAWGVEAGGADTQYF

j_call: TRBJ1-1
v_call: TRBV12-5
cdr3_aa: CASGNLLTARGNTEAFF

j_call: TRBJ2-7
v_call: TRBV18
cdr3_aa: CASSPPGTLLHEQYF

j_call: TRBJ2-5
v_call: TRBV18
cdr3_aa: CASSPLGQRQETQYF

j_call: TRBJ2-3
v_call: TRBV7-3
cdr3_aa: CASSLAGADTQYF

j_call: TRBJ2-7
v_call: TRBV6-5
cdr3_aa: CASSNPGIVPYEQYF

j_call: TRBJ2-5
v_call: TRBV19
cdr3_aa: CASSRGGVVQETQYF

j_call: TRBJ1-2
v_call: TRBV9
cdr3_aa: CASSVGVTGEGYTF

j_call: TRBJ1-5
v_call: TRBV2
cdr3_aa: CASSIQLSNQPQHF

j_call: TRBJ2-7
v_call: TRBV11-1
cdr3_aa: CASTTGGDPYEQYF

j_call: TRBJ2-7
v_call: TRBV6-5
cdr3_aa: CASSYRGNLRDEQYF

j_call: TRBJ2-7
v_call: TRBV15
cdr3_aa: CATSRAPAGSYEQYF

j_call: TRBJ2-3
v_call: TRBV7-9
cdr3_aa: CASSYPTGLGTDTQYF

j_call: TRBJ2-7
v_call: TRBV10-3
cdr3_aa: CAISGATGGGGYEQYF

j_call: TRBJ1-2
v_call: TRBV7-3
cdr3_aa: CASSPGRASYGYTF

j_call: TRBJ1-1
v_call: TRBV6-1
cdr3_aa: CASSPSEGVNTEAFF

j_call: TRBJ2-3
v_call: TRBV18
cdr3_aa: CASSPPGTSGGKADTQYF

j_call: TRBJ2-7
v_call: TRBV11-3
cdr3_aa: CASSAGQDSYEQYF

j_call: TRBJ2-1
v_call: TRBV4-1
cdr3_aa: CASSKGLASSLNEQFF

j_call: TRBJ2-7
v_call: TRBV5-1
cdr3_aa: CASRGGGTSYEQYF

j_call: TRBJ2-7
v_call: TRBV13
cdr3_aa: CASRRLAGSYEQYF

j_call: TRBJ2-1
v_call: TRBV19
cdr3_aa: CASSASGRVYNEQFF

j_call: TRBJ1-1
v_call: TRBV29-1
cdr3_aa: CSVQLMNTEAFF

j_call: TRBJ2-1
v_call: TRBV13
cdr3_aa: CASSPGVHSGGNDNEQFF

j_call: TRBJ2-3
v_call: TRBV29-1
cdr3_aa: CSVEEGLAGEDTQYF

j_call: TRBJ1-5
v_call: TRBV28
cdr3_aa: CASSFGANQPQHF

j_call: TRBJ1-1
v_call: TRBV30
cdr3_aa: CACSRGMNTEAFF

j_call: TRBJ2-3
v_call: TRBV18
cdr3_aa: CASSVNGGISTDTQYF

j_call: TRBJ2-1
v_call: TRBV19
cdr3_aa: CASSILSGGADEQFF

j_call: TRBJ2-2
v_call: TRBV23-1
cdr3_aa: CASTPQASRFSCGELFF

j_call: TRBJ1-4
v_call: TRBV27
cdr3_aa: CASRKRGINEKLFF

j_call: TRBJ1-1
v_call: TRBV5-1
cdr3_aa: CASSFGENTEAFF

j_call: TRBJ1-6
v_call: TRBV7-9
cdr3_aa: CASSPGTGGNSPLHF

j_call: TRBJ2-1
v_call: TRBV10-2
cdr3_aa: CACRGAGLYEQFF

j_call: TRBJ2-4
v_call: TRBV5-3
cdr3_aa: CARSVSRDRGSRGAKNIQYF

j_call: TRBJ1-2
v_call: TRBV27
cdr3_aa: CASSLRGGEGYGYTF

j_call: TRBJ1-1
v_call: TRBV9
cdr3_aa: CASSVVPGNTEAFF

j_call: TRBJ2-1
v_call: TRBV5-4
cdr3_aa: CASSLGGGGGAFSDNEQFF

j_call: TRBJ2-1
v_call: TRBV12-5
cdr3_aa: CASGLVRGNEQFF

j_call: TRBJ2-5
v_call: TRBV30
cdr3_aa: CAWRLTGSETQYF

j_call: TRBJ1-1
v_call: TRBV11-2
cdr3_aa: CASRRPGQKNTEAFF

j_call: TRBJ1-2
v_call: TRBV7-6
cdr3_aa: CASSQERGMYGYTF

j_call: TRBJ2-7
v_call: TRBV5-1
cdr3_aa: CASSPGTGGDEQYF